This T cell receptor (beta chain) was retrieved from a study of cytomegalovirus exposure and HLA in healthy donors. Study details: Both the 95 to 150 validation repertoires and the 550 to 750 first-cohort repertoires used the same platform, as reported by a later analysis.

Regarding this clone: Its antigen is unknown.

V lost 3 bases and J lost 1; bases outside the gene matches: 2. Germline V gene sequence: CDR1 MDHEN, CDR2 SYDVKM. This CDR3 spans 15 amino acids. The study's findings and limits: Specific recognition of CMV antigens was confirmed in vitro for three chains (all CMV-associated).

The data were produced by immunoSEQ multiplex PCR, yet TCRdb's version contains in-frame clones alone and is incomplete. The table shows roughly 57,000 clones, with 93% occurring only once. Sequenced input: PBMCs. The sequence derives from a woman aged 18-29 years in good health and CMV-seropositive. This chain joins TRBV28 and TRBJ1-1; 10 nucleotides line up with TRBD1. The CDR3 DNA is TGTGCCAGCAGTTTGTGGACAGGGGGGAACACTGAAGCTTTCTTT. It encodes CASSLWTGGNTEAFF.